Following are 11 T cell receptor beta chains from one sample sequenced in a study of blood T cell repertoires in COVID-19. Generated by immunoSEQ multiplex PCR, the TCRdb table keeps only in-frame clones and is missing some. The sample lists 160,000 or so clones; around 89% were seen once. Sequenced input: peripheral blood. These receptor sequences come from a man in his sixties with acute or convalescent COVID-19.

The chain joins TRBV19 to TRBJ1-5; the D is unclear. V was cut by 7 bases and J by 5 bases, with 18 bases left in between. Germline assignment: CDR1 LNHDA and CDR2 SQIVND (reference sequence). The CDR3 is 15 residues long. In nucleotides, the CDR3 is TGTGCCAGTATATCTACAGCGGGGAAATATCAGCCCCAGCATTTT. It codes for CASISTAGKYQPQHF.

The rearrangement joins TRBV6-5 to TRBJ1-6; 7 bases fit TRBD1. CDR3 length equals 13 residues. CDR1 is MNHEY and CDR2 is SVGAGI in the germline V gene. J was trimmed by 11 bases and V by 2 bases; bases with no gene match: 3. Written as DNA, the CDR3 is TGTGCCAGCAGTTACACAGGGGCTGCACCCCTCCACTTT. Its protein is CASSYTGAAPLHF.

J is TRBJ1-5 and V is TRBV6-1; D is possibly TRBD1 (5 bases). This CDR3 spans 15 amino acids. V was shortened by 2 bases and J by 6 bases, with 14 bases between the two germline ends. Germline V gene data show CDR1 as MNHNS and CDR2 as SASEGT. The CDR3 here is CASSELDGGVQPQHF. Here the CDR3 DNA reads TGTGCCAGCAGTGAATTGGATGGGGGGGTTCAGCCCCAGCATTTT.

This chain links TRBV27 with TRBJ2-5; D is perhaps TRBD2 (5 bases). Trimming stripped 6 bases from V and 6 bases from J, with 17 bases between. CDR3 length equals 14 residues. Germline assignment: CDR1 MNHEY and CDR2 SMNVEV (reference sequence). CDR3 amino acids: CASSKDGSGKTQYF. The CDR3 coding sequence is TGTGCCAGCAGCAAAGACGGGTCGGGAAAGACCCAGTACTTC.

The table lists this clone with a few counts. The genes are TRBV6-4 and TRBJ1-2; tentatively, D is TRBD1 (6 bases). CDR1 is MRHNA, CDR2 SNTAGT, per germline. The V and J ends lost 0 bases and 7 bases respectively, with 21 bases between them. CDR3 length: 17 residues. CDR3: CASSDSGQGYSVRGYTF. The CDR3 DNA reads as TGTGCCAGCAGTGACTCAGGGCAGGGGTATTCGGTGCGTGGCTACACCTTC.

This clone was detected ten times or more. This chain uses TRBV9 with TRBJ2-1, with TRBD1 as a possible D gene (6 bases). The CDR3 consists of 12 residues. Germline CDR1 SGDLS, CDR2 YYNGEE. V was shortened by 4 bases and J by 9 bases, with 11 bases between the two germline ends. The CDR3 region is CASSPGGIEQFF. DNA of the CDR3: TGTGCCAGCAGCCCTGGGGGCATTGAGCAGTTCTTC.

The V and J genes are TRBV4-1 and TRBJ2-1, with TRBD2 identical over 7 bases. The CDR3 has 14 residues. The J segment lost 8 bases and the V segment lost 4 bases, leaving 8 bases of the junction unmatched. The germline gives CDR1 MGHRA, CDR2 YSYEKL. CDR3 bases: TGCGCCAGCAGCCGGGGGGGTCTAGCGGATGAGCAGTTCTTC. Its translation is CASSRGGLADEQFF.

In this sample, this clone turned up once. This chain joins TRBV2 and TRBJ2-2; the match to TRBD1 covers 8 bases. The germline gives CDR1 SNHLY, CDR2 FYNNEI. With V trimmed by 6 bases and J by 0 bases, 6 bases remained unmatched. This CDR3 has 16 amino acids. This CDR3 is CASRGQETPNTGELFF. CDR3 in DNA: TGTGCCAGCAGGGGACAGGAAACTCCGAACACCGGGGAGCTGTTTTTT.

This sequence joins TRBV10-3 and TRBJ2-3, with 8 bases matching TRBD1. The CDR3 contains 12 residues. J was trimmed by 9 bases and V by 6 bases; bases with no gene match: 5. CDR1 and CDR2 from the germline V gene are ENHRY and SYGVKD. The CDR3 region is CAISWTGRTQYF. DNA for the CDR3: TGTGCCATCAGCTGGACAGGGAGAACGCAGTATTTT.

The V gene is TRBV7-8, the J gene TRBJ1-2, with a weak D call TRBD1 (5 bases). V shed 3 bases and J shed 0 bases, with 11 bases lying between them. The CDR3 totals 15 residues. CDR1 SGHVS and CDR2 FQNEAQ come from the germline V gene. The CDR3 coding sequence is TGTGCCAGCAGCTTGGGGACGGGAGCTAACTATGGCTACACCTTC. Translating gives CASSLGTGANYGYTF.

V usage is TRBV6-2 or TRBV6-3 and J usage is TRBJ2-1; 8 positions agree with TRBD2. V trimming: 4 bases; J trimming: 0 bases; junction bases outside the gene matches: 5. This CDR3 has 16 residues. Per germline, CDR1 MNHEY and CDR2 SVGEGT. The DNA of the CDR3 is TGTGCCAGCAGTTCCCAACTAGCGGACTCCTACAATGAGCAGTTCTTC. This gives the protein CASSSQLADSYNEQFF.